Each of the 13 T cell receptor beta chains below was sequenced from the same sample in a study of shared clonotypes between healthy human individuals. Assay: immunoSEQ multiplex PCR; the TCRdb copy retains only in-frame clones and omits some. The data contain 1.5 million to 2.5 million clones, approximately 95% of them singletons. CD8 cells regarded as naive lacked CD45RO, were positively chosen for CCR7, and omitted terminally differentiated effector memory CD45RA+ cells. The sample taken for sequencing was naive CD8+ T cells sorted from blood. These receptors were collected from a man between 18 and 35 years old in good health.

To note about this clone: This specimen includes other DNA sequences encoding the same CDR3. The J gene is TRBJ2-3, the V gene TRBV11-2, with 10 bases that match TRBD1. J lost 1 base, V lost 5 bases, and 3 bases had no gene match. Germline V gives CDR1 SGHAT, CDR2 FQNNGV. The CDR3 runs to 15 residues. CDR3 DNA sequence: TGTGCCAGCAGCCCAGGGACAGGGGGCACAGATACGCAGTATTTT. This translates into CASSPGTGGTDTQYF.

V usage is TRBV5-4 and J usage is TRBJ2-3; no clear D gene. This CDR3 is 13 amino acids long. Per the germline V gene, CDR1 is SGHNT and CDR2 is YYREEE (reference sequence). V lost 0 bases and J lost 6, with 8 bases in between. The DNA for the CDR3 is TGTGCCAGCAGCTTGGAGTGGGCTGATACGCAGTATTTT. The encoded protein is CASSLEWADTQYF. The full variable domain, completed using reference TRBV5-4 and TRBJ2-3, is ETGVTQSPTHLIKTRGQQVTLRCSSQSGHNTVSWYQQALGQGPQFIFQYYREEENGRGNFPPRFSGLQFPNYSSELNVNALELDDSALYLCASSLEWADTQYFGPGTRLTVL.

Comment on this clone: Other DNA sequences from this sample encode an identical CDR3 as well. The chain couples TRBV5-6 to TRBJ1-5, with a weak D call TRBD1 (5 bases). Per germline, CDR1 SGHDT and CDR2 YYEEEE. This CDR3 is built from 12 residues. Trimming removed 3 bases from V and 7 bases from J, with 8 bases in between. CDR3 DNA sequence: TGTGCCAGCAGCTCCGGGGGACAGCCCCAGCATTTT. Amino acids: CASSSGGQPQHF.

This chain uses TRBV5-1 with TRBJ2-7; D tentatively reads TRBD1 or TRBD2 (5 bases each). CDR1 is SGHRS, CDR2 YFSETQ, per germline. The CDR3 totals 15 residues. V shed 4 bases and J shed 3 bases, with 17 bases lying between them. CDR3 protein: CASSPSEGLSYEQYF. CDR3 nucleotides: TGCGCCAGCAGCCCCAGCGAGGGGTTGAGCTACGAGCAGTACTTC.

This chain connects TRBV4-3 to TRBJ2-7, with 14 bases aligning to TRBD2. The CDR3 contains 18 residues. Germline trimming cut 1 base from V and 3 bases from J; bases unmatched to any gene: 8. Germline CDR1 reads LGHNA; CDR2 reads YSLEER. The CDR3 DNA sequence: TGCGCCAGCAGCCAAGGGCCCGAGGGACTAGCGGGAGTCTACGAGCAGTACTTC. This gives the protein CASSQGPEGLAGVYEQYF.

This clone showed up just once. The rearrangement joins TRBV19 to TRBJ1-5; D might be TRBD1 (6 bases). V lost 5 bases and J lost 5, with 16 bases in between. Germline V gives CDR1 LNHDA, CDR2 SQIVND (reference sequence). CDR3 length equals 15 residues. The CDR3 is CASSVGGGIHQPQHF. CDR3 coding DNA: TGTGCCAGTAGTGTAGGAGGGGGGATTCATCAGCCCCAGCATTTT.

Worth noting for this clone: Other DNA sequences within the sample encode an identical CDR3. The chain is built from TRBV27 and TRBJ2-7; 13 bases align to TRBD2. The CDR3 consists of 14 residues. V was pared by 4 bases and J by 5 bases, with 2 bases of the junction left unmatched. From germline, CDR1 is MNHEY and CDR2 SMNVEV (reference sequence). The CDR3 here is CASSSGLAGDEQYF. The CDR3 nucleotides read TGTGCCAGCAGTTCAGGACTAGCGGGGGACGAGCAGTACTTC.

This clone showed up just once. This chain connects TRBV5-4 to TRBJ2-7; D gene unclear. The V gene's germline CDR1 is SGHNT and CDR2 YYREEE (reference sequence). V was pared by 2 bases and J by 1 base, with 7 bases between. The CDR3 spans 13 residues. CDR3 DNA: TGTGCCAGCAGCTTTGGCAAATCCTACGAGCAGTACTTC. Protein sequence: CASSFGKSYEQYF.

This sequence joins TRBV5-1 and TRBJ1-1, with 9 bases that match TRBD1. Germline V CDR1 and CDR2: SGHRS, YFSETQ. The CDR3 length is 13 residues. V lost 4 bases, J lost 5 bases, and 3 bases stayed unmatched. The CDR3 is CASSRQGGTEAFF. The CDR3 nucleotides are TGCGCCAGCAGCCGACAGGGGGGGACTGAAGCTTTCTTT.

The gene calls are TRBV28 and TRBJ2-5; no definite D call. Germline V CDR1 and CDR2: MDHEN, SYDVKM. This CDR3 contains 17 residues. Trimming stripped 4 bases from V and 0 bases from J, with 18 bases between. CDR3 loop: CASSSYSGSQYQETQYF. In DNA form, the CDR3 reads TGTGCCAGCAGTTCATACTCAGGAAGTCAATACCAAGAGACCCAGTACTTC.

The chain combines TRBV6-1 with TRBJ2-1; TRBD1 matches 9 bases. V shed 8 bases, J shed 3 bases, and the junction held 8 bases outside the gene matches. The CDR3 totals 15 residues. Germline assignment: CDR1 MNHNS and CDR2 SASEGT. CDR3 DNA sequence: TGTGCCAGCTCCCACAGGGGGCTCGTCTACAATGAGCAGTTCTTC. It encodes CASSHRGLVYNEQFF.

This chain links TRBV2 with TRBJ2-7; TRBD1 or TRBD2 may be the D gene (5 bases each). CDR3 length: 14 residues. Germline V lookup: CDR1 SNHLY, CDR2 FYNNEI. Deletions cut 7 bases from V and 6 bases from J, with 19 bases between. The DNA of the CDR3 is TGTGCCAGCACCCGATCCGGGACCACCTCCGAGCAGTACTTC. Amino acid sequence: CASTRSGTTSEQYF.

The chain's CDR3 is CASSKTSGSETQYF. The DNA for the CDR3 is TGTGCCAGCAGCAAGACTAGCGGGAGTGAGACCCAGTACTTC. The genes are TRBV21-1 and TRBJ2-5; the DNA was not compared with TRBD2, the D call given in the table. TRBV21-1 is given as a pseudogene. This CDR3 is 14 amino acids long.